The next 20 T cell receptor beta chains were all read from a single sample in a study of T-cell reconstitution after alpha-beta-depleted transplantation in children. Using unique molecular identifiers, the investigators prepared the TCRbeta library. TCRdb called the PCR reads again in MiXCR, with one record for every CDR3 protein. The data contain approximately 490,000 distinct CDR3 sequences, about an eighth of them singletons. Sample: PBMCs from the stem cell graft donor, taken from the stem cell graft. The source of these receptors is a human donor who donated a stem cell graft to a child with combined immunodeficiency.

This chain links TRBV12-3 or TRBV12-4 with TRBJ2-2, with 9 bases that match TRBD2. Unmatched junction bases numbered 5, after V lost 3 bases and J lost 6 bases. The CDR3 loop spans 15 amino acids. CDR3 coding DNA: TGTGCCAGCAGTTTGGGTATAGCGGGGGCCGGGGAGCTGTTTTTT. It codes for CASSLGIAGAGELFF.

V gene TRBV7-6 combines with J gene TRBJ2-1; TRBD1 or TRBD2 may be the D gene (5 bases each). The V end was cut by 8 bases, the J end by 6 bases, with 17 bases between. The germline V gene encodes CDR1 SGHVS and CDR2 FNYEAQ. The CDR3 is 14 residues long. The CDR3: CASGPLDSLNEQFF. In nucleotides, the CDR3 is TGTGCCAGCGGCCCACTAGACAGCCTCAATGAGCAGTTCTTC.

This clonotype was seen ten or more times. The chain is built from TRBV5-6 and TRBJ2-1; D unresolved. The CDR3 has 13 residues. Trimming took off 1 base at V and 6 bases at J, with 8 bases between the two ends. Germline values: CDR1 SGHDT, CDR2 YYEEEE. Written as DNA, the CDR3 is TGTGCCAGCAGCTTGTTCCATTCCAATGAGCAGTTCTTC. Amino acids: CASSLFHSNEQFF. The variable domain in full, with the rest retrieved from reference TRBV5-6 and TRBJ2-1, is DAGVTQSPTHLIKTRGQQVTLRCSPKSGHDTVSWYQQALGQGPQFIFQYYEEEERQRGNFPDRFSGHQFPNYSSELNVNALLLGDSALYLCASSLFHSNEQFFGPGTRLTVL.

J is TRBJ2-3 and V is TRBV5-6; 9 bases are shared with TRBD2. V shed 5 bases and J 4 bases; nucleotides not matched to a gene: 8. The CDR3 covers 15 residues. Germline V gene sequence: CDR1 SGHDT, CDR2 YYEEEE. The CDR3, as DNA: TGTGCCAGCAGGTCCGGGACTAGCCACCCAGATACGCAGTATTTT. This translates into CASRSGTSHPDTQYF.

To note about this clonotype: A read error may be the cause here, since a much bigger clone is one base away. The CDR3 coding sequence is TGTGCCAGCAGTTGGGGGAACAATGAGCAGTTCTTC. Translating it yields CASSWGNNEQFF. This chain uses TRBV12-3 or TRBV12-4 with TRBJ2-1; TRBD1 or TRBD2 may be the D gene (5 bases each). The CDR3 length is 12 residues. V lost 4 bases and J 5 bases, leaving 6 bases between the germline ends.

This clonotype was recorded a few times. The chain is built from TRBV29-1 and TRBJ2-7, with D perhaps matching TRBD1 or TRBD2 (5 bases each). The V and J ends lost 4 bases and 2 bases respectively, with 18 bases between them. Germline V gene lookup returns CDR1 SQVTM and CDR2 ANQGSEA. CDR3 length: 15 residues. The CDR3 here is CSVAGLELMTYEQYF. The CDR3 nucleotides read TGCAGCGTTGCGGGGCTGGAACTGATGACCTACGAGCAGTACTTC.

The chain uses TRBV12-3 or TRBV12-4 and TRBJ1-5; TRBD1 matches 7 bases. The CDR3 has 13 amino acids. V dropped 7 bases and J dropped 7; count of bases not matched to a gene: 7. CDR3 coding DNA: TGTGCCAGCACCCGGACAGGAGGGCAGCCCCAGCATTTT. Its translation is CASTRTGGQPQHF.

This clonotype was observed a handful of times. This chain connects TRBV4-3 to TRBJ2-1; 8 nucleotides align to TRBD2. The V gene end was trimmed by 0 bases and the J gene end by 8 bases; junction bases not matched to a gene: 12. This CDR3 comprises 17 residues. CDR1 is LGHNA and CDR2 is YSLEER in the germline V gene. The CDR3 DNA follows: TGCGCCAGCAGCCAAGATGGGGCTAGCGGGTTTGCGGATGAGCAGTTCTTC. It translates to CASSQDGASGFADEQFF.

This clonotype was seen a few times. The J gene is TRBJ2-1, the V gene TRBV15, with 10 bases aligning to TRBD1. Trimming took 0 bases from V and 7 from J; bases not matched to a gene: 9. The CDR3 totals 17 residues. CDR1 LNHNV and CDR2 YYDKDF come from the germline V gene (reference sequence). The CDR3 sequence is CATSRDSWGQGRNEQFF. The CDR3 region has the DNA TGTGCCACCAGCAGAGATTCGTGGGGACAGGGGCGTAATGAGCAGTTCTTC.

This chain links TRBV5-5 with TRBJ2-3; TRBD1 might be the D (5 bases). V shed 4 bases and J shed 3 bases, with 12 bases lying between them. This CDR3 region has 14 residues. Germline CDR1 and CDR2: SGHKS and YYEKEE (reference sequence). The CDR3 reads CASSPMDITDTQYF. The CDR3 nucleotides are TGTGCCAGCAGCCCAATGGACATTACAGATACGCAGTATTTT.

CDR3: CASSSWTSGIYNEQFF. CDR3 nucleotides: TGCGCCAGCAGCTCCTGGACTAGCGGGATCTACAATGAGCAGTTCTTC. The chain is built from TRBV5-1 and TRBJ2-1, with 12 bases lining up with TRBD2. Germline V CDR1 and CDR2: SGHRS, YFSETQ. V trimming: 3 bases; J trimming: 3 bases; junction bases outside the gene matches: 4. The CDR3 is 16 amino acids.

This clonotype appeared many times. V and J are TRBV12-3 or TRBV12-4 and TRBJ2-1; 8 nucleotides align to TRBD2. The V segment lost 6 bases and the J segment 8 bases; nucleotides outside the gene matches: 12. The CDR3 is made up of 15 amino acids. CDR3 nucleotide sequence: TGTGCCAGCAGCCTCGGCTCTAGCGGGTACGATGAGCAGTTCTTC. This encodes CASSLGSSGYDEQFF.

The chain recombines TRBV12-3 or TRBV12-4 with TRBJ2-5; 12 positions match TRBD2. The CDR3 totals 18 residues. J was trimmed by 1 base and V by 5 bases; bases with no gene match: 11. This CDR3 is CASSQLGLAGFPQETQYF. The CDR3 DNA sequence: TGTGCCAGCAGTCAACTTGGACTAGCGGGGTTTCCCCAAGAGACCCAGTACTTC.

The table lists this clonotype with many counts. The J gene is TRBJ1-1, the V gene TRBV29-1; D is ambiguous. The CDR3 consists of 11 residues. Germline CDR1 reads SQVTM; CDR2 reads ANQGSEA. The germline V and J ends were trimmed by 2 bases and 1 base, with 2 bases remaining between them. The CDR3 spells CSVERNTEAFF. The DNA of the CDR3 is TGCAGCGTTGAAAGGAACACTGAAGCTTTCTTT.

This clonotype occurred many times. The chain has TRBV6-2 or TRBV6-3 and TRBJ2-7; 10 bases agree with TRBD1. Trimming removed 5 bases from V and 6 bases from J; junction bases left unmatched: 4. Germline values: CDR1 MNHEY, CDR2 SVGEGT. The CDR3 runs to 13 residues. CDR3 in DNA: TGTGCCAGCAGTACGTGGACAGGGGGCGAGCAGTACTTC. Protein sequence: CASSTWTGGEQYF.

This clonotype was seen repeatedly, ten times or more. The V and J genes are TRBV29-1 and TRBJ2-7; unclear D gene. CDR3 length: 15 amino acids. Trimming cost V 7 bases and J 4 bases, with 23 bases left between them. The germline CDR1 and CDR2 sequences are SQVTM and ANQGSEA. The CDR3 coding sequence is TGCAGCGGGCGGAACCCTGTTCCACCGGGTTACGAGCAGTACTTC. It is translated as CSGRNPVPPGYEQYF.

The chain carries TRBV5-6 and TRBJ2-7, with TRBD1 matching 12 bases. The V gene end was trimmed by 5 bases and the J gene end by 7 bases; junction bases not matched to a gene: 7. Germline CDR1 reads SGHDT; CDR2 reads YYEEEE. This CDR3 is 14 amino acids long. CDR3 in DNA: TGTGCCAGCAGACCGGGACAGGGGGCGAGGGAGCAGTACTTC. It translates to CASRPGQGAREQYF.

This clonotype appeared many times. The chain combines TRBV29-1 with TRBJ1-2; D unresolved. The CDR3 extends over 14 amino acids. The V gene's germline CDR1 is SQVTM and CDR2 ANQGSEA. Trimming took off 3 bases at V and 2 bases at J, with 13 bases between the two ends. CDR3 protein: CSVEDRISNYGYTF. CDR3 nucleotides: TGCAGCGTTGAGGACCGCATATCCAACTATGGCTACACCTTC.

This clonotype came up many times. V gene TRBV6-2 or TRBV6-3 combines with J gene TRBJ2-7; possible D gene TRBD2, 7 bases. Germline lookup yields CDR1 MNHEY and CDR2 SVGEGT. The CDR3 runs to 14 residues. Trimming pared 6 bases from V and 7 bases from J, leaving 19 bases between. The CDR3 loop reads CASRSSGEQGEQYF. In DNA, the CDR3 is TGTGCCAGCAGATCGAGCGGGGAGCAGGGGGAGCAGTACTTC.

This clonotype was counted many times. The CDR3 loop is CASSLMGQGERKFF. The CDR3 region has the DNA TGTGCCAGCAGCTTAATGGGTCAGGGGGAACGCAAGTTCTTC. The rearrangement joins TRBV7-3 to TRBJ2-1; 7 bases align to TRBD1. CDR1 is SGHTA, CDR2 FQGTGA, per germline. The junction had 11 bases not matched to a gene; V was cut back by 1 base and J by 14 bases. The length of the CDR3 is 14 residues.